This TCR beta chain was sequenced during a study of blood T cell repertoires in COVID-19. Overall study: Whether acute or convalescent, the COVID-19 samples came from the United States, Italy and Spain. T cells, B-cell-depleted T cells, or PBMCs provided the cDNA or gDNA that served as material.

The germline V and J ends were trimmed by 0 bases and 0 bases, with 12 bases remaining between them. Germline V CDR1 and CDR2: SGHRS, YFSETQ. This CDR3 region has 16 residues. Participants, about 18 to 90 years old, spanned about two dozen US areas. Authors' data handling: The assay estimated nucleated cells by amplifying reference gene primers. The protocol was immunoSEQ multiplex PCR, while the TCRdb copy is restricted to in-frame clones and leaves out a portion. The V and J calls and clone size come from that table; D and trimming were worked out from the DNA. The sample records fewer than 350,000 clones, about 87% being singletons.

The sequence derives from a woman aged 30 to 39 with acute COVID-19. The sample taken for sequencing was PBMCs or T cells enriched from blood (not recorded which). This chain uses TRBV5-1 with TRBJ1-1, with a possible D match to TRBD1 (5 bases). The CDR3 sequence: CASSLEASGMNTEAFF. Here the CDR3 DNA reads TGCGCCAGCAGCTTGGAAGCGTCAGGGATGAACACTGAAGCTTTCTTT.